Below, 3 T cell receptor beta chains from the same sample are listed, as sequenced in a study of blood T cell repertoires in COVID-19. The table came from immunoSEQ multiplex PCR; TCRdb's copy has only in-frame clones and leaves some out. The sample gives approximately 350,000 clones, approximately 86% of which show up once; about 7% is in the top ten. Material: peripheral blood. All receptors derive from a woman in her sixties with COVID-19, enrolled during active disease.

The chain combines TRBV12-5 with TRBJ1-1; TRBD1 matches at 12 bases. J gave up 4 bases and V 6 bases, and 9 bases lay outside the gene matches. The germline CDR1 and CDR2 sequences are LGHNT and FRNRAP. This CDR3 is 16 amino acids long. CDR3 in amino acids: CASGPGTGGASTEAFF. In nucleotides, the CDR3 is TGTGCTAGTGGGCCCGGGACAGGGGGCGCGAGCACTGAAGCTTTCTTT.

The chain links TRBV5-5 to TRBJ1-1; D not certain. The CDR3 totals 13 residues. In germline, CDR1 is SGHKS, CDR2 YYEKEE (reference sequence). Trimming cost V 0 bases and J 8 bases, with 11 bases left between them. CDR3 in DNA: TGTGCCAGCAGCTTGGCCGGCTGGGCCGAAGCTTTCTTT. Its translation is CASSLAGWAEAFF.

The rearrangement uses TRBV9 and TRBJ2-3; a possible D gene is TRBD1 (5 bases). The CDR3 runs 15 residues. V shed 4 bases and J shed 0 bases, with 12 bases lying between them. Germline loops: CDR1 SGDLS, CDR2 YYNGEE. The CDR3 is CASSRVTGSTDTQYF. The CDR3 DNA reads as TGTGCCAGCAGCAGGGTAACAGGAAGCACAGATACGCAGTATTTT.